This passage covers 11 T cell receptor beta chains from one sample sequenced in a study of T cell responses to AZD1222 COVID-19 vaccine listed by TCRdb under 2021. Library prep was done by the immunoSEQ multiplex PCR assay. The immuneACCESS repertoire file appears here via TCRdb, limited to in-frame rearrangements. These files lack a portion of the clones; in checked studies, under half of the deficit traces to unresolved V genes, and the cause of the others is not known. The sample has more than 90,000 clones on record, about 80% of them singletons. Of the sample, roughly 9.5% is held by the ten largest clones. What the time point label conveys for this sample: baseline before first vaccination. Sample: peripheral blood, taken on day 0 of AZD1222 vaccination. The source of these receptors is an adult in good health.

The V gene is TRBV19, the J gene TRBJ1-2; possible D gene TRBD1, 6 bases. The V gene's germline CDR1 is LNHDA and CDR2 SQIVND (reference sequence). The germline V and J ends were trimmed by 10 bases and 3 bases, with 24 bases remaining between them. The CDR3 extends over 16 amino acids. The CDR3 nucleotides read TGTGCCACCAGACCCCGGGACACCACCTCTGACTATGGCTACACCTTC. This encodes CATRPRDTTSDYGYTF.

The chain links TRBV5-6 to TRBJ1-2, with D tentatively TRBD1 (5 bases). The germline V gene encodes CDR1 SGHDT and CDR2 YYEEEE. The CDR3 spans 16 residues. V was pared by 4 bases and J by 3 bases, with 19 bases between. The CDR3, as DNA: TGTGCCAGCAGCGAGCAGGGAGCTAAATGGTACTATGGCTACACCTTC. This gives the protein CASSEQGAKWYYGYTF.

Here the CDR3 reads CATSDAPGRDSYEQYF. Written as DNA, the CDR3 is TGTGCCACCAGTGATGCCCCGGGACGGGATTCCTACGAGCAGTACTTC. V and J are TRBV24-1 and TRBJ2-7; D is perhaps TRBD1 or TRBD2 (5 bases each). CDR1 is KGHDR, CDR2 SFDVKD, per germline. Trimming left V 3 bases short and J 1 base short, with 15 bases between. The CDR3 is 16 residues long.

The chain joins TRBV5-1 to TRBJ1-3; 8 positions agree with TRBD1. With V trimmed by 4 bases and J by 3 bases, 3 bases remained unmatched. Germline V CDR1 and CDR2: SGHRS, YFSETQ. The CDR3 is 14 amino acids. The DNA for the CDR3 is TGCGCCAGCAGCCCCGGACAGGGTGGAAACACCATATATTTT. Amino acids: CASSPGQGGNTIYF.

The chain uses TRBV5-1 and TRBJ2-1; no reliable D call. This CDR3 contains 9 residues. Trimming shortened V by 7 bases and J by 15 bases, and 11 bases separated the two germline ends. Germline loops: CDR1 SGHRS, CDR2 YFSETQ. CDR3 sequence: CASAMDPFF. CDR3 in DNA: TGCGCCAGCGCCATGGATCCGTTCTTC.

The gene calls are TRBV7-2 and TRBJ1-2; D not certain. CDR3 size: 16 residues. V dropped 4 bases and J dropped 8 bases, with 23 bases sitting between them. Germline values: CDR1 SGHTA, CDR2 FQGNSA. The CDR3 DNA reads as TGTGCCAGCAGCTCCGGACGCGGCGGGATTATGGGAGGCTACACCTTC. It translates to CASSSGRGGIMGGYTF. Based on the CDR3 plus reference TRBV7-2 and TRBJ1-2, the full variable domain is GAGVSQSPSNKVTEKGKDVELRCDPISGHTALYWYRQSLGQGLEFLIYFQGNSAPDKSGLPSDRFSAERTGGSVSTLTIQRTQQEDSAVYLCASSSGRGGIMGGYTFGSGTRLTVV.

This sequence joins TRBV7-8 and TRBJ1-6; D uncertain. The CDR3 length is 17 residues. Trimming stripped 2 bases from V and 0 bases from J, with 11 bases between. Per germline, CDR1 SGHVS and CDR2 FQNEAQ. The CDR3 bases are TGTGCCAGCAGCTTAAATCAGGCGAGCTCCTATAATTCACCCCTCCACTTT. Residues: CASSLNQASSYNSPLHF.

The chain is built from TRBV5-5 and TRBJ2-7, with D tentatively TRBD2 (6 bases). Trimming stripped 0 bases from V and 3 bases from J, with 13 bases between. The CDR3 runs 15 residues. Looked up from germline, CDR1 is SGHKS and CDR2 is YYEKEE (reference sequence). CDR3 protein: CASSLAPGVSYEQYF. CDR3 sequence (DNA): TGTGCCAGCAGCTTGGCCCCGGGAGTAAGCTACGAGCAGTACTTC.

The CDR3 DNA reads as TGTGCCAGCACCGCTCAGGGCAGGGGGCGGTCCGGGGAGCTGTTTTTT. Translation gives CASTAQGRGRSGELFF. The V call is TRBV7-3, the J call TRBJ2-2, with 8 bases matching TRBD1. The CDR3 spans 16 residues. Germline trimming cut 7 bases from V and 6 bases from J; bases unmatched to any gene: 13. Per the germline V gene, CDR1 is SGHTA and CDR2 is FQGTGA.

This clone was seen a handful of times. This chain uses TRBV28 with TRBJ1-5; a possible D gene is TRBD1 (5 bases). Trimming removed 8 bases at V and 1 base at J, with 15 bases between. CDR3 size: 15 residues. Germline V lookup: CDR1 MDHEN, CDR2 SYDVKM. CDR3 region: CASSQRGRSNQPQHF. CDR3 DNA sequence: TGTGCCAGCTCTCAACGGGGGAGGAGCAATCAGCCCCAGCATTTT.

The V gene is TRBV7-9, the J gene TRBJ1-4; D remains ambiguous. The germline gives CDR1 SEHNR, CDR2 FQNEAQ (reference sequence). This CDR3 region has 11 residues. V gave up 5 bases and J gave up 14 bases, with 12 bases separating them. The CDR3 DNA sequence: TGTGCCAGCAGCGATCGGACGGGGCTGTTTTTT. Translating it yields CASSDRTGLFF.